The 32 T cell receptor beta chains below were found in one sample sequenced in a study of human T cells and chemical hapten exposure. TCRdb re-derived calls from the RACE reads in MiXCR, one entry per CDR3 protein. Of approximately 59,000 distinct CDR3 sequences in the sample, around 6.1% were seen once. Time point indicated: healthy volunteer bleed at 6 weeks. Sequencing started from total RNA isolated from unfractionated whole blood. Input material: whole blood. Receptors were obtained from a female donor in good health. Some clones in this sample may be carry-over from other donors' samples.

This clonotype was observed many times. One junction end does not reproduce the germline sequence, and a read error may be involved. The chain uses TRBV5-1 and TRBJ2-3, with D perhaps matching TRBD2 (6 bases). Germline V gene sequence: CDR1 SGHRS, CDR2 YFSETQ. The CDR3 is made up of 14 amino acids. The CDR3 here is CASSFGTSTDTQYF. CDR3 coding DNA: TGTGCCAGCAGCTTCGGGACTAGCACAGATACGCAGTATTTT.

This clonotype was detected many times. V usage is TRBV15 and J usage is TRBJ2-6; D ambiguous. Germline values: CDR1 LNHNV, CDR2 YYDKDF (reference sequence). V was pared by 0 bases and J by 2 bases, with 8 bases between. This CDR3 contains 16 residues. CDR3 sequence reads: CATSRDSTTGANVLTF. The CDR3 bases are TGTGCCACCAGCAGAGATTCGACAACTGGGGCCAACGTCCTGACTTTC.

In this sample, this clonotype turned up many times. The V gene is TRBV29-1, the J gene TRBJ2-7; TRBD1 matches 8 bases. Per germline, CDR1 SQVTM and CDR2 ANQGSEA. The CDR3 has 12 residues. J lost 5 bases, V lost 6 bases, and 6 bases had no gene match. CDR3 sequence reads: CSVWTGYDEQYF. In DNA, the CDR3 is TGCAGCGTGTGGACAGGGTACGACGAGCAGTACTTC.

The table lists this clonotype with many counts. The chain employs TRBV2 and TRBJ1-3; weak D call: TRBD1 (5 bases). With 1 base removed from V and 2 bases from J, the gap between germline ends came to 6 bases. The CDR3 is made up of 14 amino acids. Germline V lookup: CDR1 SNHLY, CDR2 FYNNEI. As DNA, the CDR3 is TGTGCCAGCAGTGAAGGAGGGGCTGGAAACACCATATATTTT. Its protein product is CASSEGGAGNTIYF.

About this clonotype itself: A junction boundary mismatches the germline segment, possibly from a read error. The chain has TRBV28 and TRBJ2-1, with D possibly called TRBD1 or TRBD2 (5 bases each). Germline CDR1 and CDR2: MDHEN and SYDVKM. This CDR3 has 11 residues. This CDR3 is CASSERDVPCF. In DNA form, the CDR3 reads TGTGCCAGCAGCGAGAGGGACGTACCTTGCTTC.

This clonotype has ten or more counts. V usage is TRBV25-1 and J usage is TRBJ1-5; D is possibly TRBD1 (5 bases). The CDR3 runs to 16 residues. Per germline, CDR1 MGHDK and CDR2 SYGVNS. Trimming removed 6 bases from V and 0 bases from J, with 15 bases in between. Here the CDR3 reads CASRARTPSSNQPQHF. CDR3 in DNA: TGTGCCAGCAGGGCAAGGACACCCAGTAGCAATCAGCCCCAGCATTTT.

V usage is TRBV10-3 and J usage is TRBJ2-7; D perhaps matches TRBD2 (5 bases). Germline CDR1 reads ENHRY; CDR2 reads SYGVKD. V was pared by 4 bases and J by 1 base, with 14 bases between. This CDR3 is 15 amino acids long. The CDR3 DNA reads TGTGCCATCAGTGGCGGTTACCCGGGGTCCTACGAGCAGTACTTC. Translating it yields CAISGGYPGSYEQYF.

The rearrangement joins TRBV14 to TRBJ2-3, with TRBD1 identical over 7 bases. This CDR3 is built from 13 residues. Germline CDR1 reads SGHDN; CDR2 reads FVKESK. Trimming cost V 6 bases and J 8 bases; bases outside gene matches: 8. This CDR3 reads CASSGTVWGTQYF. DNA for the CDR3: TGTGCCAGCAGTGGGACAGTTTGGGGTACGCAGTATTTT. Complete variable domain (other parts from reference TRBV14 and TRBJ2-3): EAGVTQFPSHSVIEKGQTVTLRCDPISGHDNLYWYRRVMGKEIKFLLHFVKESKQDESGMPNNRFLAERTGGTYSTLKVQPAELEDSGVYFCASSGTVWGTQYFGPGTRLTVL.

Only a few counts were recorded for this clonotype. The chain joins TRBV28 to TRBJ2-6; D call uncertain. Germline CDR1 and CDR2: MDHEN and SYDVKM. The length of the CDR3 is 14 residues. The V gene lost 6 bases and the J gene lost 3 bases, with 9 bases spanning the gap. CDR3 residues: CASSHSVGANVLTF. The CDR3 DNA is TGTGCCAGCAGCCACTCTGTTGGGGCCAACGTCCTGACTTTC.

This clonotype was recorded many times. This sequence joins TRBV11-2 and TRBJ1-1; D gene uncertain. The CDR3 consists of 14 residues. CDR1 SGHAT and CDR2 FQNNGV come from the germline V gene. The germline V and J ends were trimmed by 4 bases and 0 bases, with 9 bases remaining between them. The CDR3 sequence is CASSYQTMNTEAFF. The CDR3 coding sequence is TGTGCCAGCAGCTACCAGACCATGAACACTGAAGCTTTCTTT. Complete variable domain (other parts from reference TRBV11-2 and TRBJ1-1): EAGVAQSPRYKIIEKRQSVAFWCNPISGHATLYWYQQILGQGPKLLIQFQNNGVVDDSQLPKDRFSAERLKGVDSTLKIQPAKLEDSAVYLCASSYQTMNTEAFFGQGTRLTVV.

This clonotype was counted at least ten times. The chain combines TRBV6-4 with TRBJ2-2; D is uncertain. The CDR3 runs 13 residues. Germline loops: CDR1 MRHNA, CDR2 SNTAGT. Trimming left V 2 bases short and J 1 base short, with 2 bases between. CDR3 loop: CASSDKNTGELFF. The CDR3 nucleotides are TGTGCCAGCAGTGACAAGAACACCGGGGAGCTGTTTTTT.

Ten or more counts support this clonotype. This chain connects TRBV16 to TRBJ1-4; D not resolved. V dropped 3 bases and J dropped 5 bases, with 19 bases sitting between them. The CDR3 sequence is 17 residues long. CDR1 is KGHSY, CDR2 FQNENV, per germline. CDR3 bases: TGTGCCAGCAGCCATAACGACACTCGGTCGGAGAATGAAAAACTGTTTTTT. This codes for CASSHNDTRSENEKLFF.

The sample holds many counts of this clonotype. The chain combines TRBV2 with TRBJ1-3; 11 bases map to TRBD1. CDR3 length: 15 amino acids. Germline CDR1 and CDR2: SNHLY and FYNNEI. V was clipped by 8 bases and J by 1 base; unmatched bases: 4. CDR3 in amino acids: CASGGQGASGNTIYF. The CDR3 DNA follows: TGTGCCAGCGGAGGACAGGGGGCTTCTGGAAACACCATATATTTT.

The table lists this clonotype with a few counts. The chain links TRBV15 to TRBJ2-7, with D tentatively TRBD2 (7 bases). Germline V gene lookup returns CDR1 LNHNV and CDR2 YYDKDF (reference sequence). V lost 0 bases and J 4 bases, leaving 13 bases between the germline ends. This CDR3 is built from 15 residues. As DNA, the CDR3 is TGTGCCACCAGCAGAGAAGGGGGGACTAAGTACGAGCAGTACTTC. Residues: CATSREGGTKYEQYF.

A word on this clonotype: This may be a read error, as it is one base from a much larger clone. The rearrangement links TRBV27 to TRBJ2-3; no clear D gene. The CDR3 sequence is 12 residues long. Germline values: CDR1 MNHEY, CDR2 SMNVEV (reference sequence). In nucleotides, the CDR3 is TGTGCCAGCAGTGGTCCCACAGATACGCAGAATTTT. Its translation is CASSGPTDTQNF.

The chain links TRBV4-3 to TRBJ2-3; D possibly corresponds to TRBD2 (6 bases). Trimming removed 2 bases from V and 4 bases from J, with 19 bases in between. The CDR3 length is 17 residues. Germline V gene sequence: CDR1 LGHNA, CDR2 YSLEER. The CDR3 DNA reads TGCGCCAGCAGCCAAATCATGGGGACTGACCCCCCAGATACGCAGTATTTT. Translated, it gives CASSQIMGTDPPDTQYF.

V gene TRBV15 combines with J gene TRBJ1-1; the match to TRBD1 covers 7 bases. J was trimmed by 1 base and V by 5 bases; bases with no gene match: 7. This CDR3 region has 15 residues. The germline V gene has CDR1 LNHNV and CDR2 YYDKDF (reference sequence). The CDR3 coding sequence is TGTGCCACCAGCCCTCAGGGGGGGACGAACACTGAAGCTTTCTTT. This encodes CATSPQGGTNTEAFF.

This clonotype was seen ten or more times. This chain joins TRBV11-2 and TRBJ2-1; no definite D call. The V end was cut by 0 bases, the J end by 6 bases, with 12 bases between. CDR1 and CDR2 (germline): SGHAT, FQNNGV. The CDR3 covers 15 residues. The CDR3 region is CASSLDYSNPNEQFF. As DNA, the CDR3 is TGTGCCAGCAGCTTAGATTATTCGAACCCCAATGAGCAGTTCTTC.

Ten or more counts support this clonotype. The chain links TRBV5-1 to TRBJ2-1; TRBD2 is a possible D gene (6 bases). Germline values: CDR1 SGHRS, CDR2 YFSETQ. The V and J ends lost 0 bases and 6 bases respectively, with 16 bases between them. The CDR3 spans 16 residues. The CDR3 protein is CASSLVGLRDSNEQFF. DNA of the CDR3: TGCGCCAGCAGCTTGGTAGGTTTGCGGGACTCCAATGAGCAGTTCTTC.

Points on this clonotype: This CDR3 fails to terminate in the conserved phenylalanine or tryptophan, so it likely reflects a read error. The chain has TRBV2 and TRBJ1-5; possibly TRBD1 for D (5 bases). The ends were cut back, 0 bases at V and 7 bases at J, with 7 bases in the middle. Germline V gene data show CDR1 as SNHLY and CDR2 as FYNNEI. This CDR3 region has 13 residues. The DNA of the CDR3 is TGTGCCAGCAGTGAAGCGAGGGGACAGCCCCAGCATTCT. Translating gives CASSEARGQPQHS.

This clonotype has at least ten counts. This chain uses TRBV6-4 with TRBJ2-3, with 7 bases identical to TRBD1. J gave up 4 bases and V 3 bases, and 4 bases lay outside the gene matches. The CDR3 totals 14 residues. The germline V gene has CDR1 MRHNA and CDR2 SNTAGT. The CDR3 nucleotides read TGTGCCAGCAGTGATGTAACAGGGGCAGATACGCAGTATTTT. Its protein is CASSDVTGADTQYF.

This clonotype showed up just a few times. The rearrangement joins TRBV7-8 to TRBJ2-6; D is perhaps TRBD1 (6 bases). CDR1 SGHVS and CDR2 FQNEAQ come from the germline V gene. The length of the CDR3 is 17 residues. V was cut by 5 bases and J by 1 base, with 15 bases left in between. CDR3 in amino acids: CASSRSDRPSGANVLTF. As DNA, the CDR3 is TGTGCCAGCAGCCGCTCTGACAGGCCTTCTGGGGCCAACGTCCTGACTTTC.

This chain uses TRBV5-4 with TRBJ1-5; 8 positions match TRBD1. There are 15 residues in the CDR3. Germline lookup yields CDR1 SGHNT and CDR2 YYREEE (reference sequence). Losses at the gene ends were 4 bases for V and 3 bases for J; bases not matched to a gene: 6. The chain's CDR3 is CASSAGGADNQPQHF. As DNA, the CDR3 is TGTGCCAGCAGCGCAGGGGGCGCGGACAATCAGCCCCAGCATTTT.

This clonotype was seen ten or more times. The CDR3 nucleotides are TGTGCCAGCAGGCGTAGAAGCCCTGACCGGAGTGAGGTTTCACCCCTCCACTTT. It is translated as CASRRRSPDRSEVSPLHF. The chain joins TRBV12-3 or TRBV12-4 to TRBJ1-6; unclear D gene. This CDR3 spans 18 amino acids. Deletions cut 6 bases from V and 9 bases from J, with 27 bases between.

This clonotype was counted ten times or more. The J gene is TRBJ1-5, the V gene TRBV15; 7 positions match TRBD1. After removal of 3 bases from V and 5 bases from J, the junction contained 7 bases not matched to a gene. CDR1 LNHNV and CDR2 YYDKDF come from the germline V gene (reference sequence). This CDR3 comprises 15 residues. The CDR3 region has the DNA TGTGCCACCAGCAGCCGGACAGGTGCCTATCAGCCCCAGCATTTT. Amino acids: CATSSRTGAYQPQHF. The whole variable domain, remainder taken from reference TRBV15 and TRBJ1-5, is DAMVIQNPRYQVTQFGKPVTLSCSQTLNHNVMYWYQQKSSQAPKLLFHYYDKDFNNEADTPDNFQSRRPNTSFCFLDIRSPGLGDTAMYLCATSSRTGAYQPQHFGDGTRLSIL.

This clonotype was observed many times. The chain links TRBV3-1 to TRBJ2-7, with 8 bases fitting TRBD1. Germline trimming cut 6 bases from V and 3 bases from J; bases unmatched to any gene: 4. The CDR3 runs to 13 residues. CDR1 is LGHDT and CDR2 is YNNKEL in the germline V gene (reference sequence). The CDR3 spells CASRRQGYYEQYF. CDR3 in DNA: TGTGCCAGCAGAAGACAGGGGTACTACGAGCAGTACTTC.

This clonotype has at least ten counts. DNA for the CDR3: TGTGCCAGCAGCCGCGAGGGCGTCCGCGGGACCCAGTACTTC. Protein sequence: CASSREGVRGTQYF. This chain uses TRBV14 with TRBJ2-5; the D gene is possibly TRBD2 (5 bases). Looked up from germline, CDR1 is SGHDN and CDR2 is FVKESK. The CDR3 covers 14 residues. V lost 4 bases to trimming and J lost 7 bases, with 16 bases between them. The whole variable domain, filled in from reference TRBV14 and TRBJ2-5, reads EAGVTQFPSHSVIEKGQTVTLRCDPISGHDNLYWYRRVMGKEIKFLLHFVKESKQDESGMPNNRFLAERTGGTYSTLKVQPAELEDSGVYFCASSREGVRGTQYFGPGTRLLVL.

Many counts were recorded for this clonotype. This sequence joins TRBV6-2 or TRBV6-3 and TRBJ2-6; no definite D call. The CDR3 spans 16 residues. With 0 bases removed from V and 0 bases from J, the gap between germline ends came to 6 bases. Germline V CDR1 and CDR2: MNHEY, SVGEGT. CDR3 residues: CASSYSTASGANVLTF. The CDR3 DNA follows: TGTGCCAGCAGTTACTCAACGGCCTCTGGGGCCAACGTCCTGACTTTC.

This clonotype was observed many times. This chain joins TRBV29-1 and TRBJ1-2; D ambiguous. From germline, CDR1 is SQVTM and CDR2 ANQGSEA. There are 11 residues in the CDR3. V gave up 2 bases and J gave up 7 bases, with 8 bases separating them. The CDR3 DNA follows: TGCAGCGTTGAATCAAGGGCTGGCTACACCTTC. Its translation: CSVESRAGYTF.

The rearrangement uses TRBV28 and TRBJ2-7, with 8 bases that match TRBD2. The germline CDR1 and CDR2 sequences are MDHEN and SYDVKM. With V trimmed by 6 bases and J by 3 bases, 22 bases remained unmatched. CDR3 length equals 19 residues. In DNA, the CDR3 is TGTGCCAGCAGGCGGACAGCCTTATTAACTAGCGGATATTACTACGAGCAGTACTTC. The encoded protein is CASRRTALLTSGYYYEQYF.

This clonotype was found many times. The DNA of the CDR3 is TGCAGTGCTCCAAACCAGAACGGGAATTCACCCCTCCACTTT. Translation gives CSAPNQNGNSPLHF. This chain connects TRBV20-1 to TRBJ1-6; D not resolved. The CDR3 runs to 14 residues. The germline CDR1 and CDR2 sequences are DFQATT and SNEGSKA (reference sequence). Trimming took off 5 bases at V and 7 bases at J, with 15 bases between the two ends.

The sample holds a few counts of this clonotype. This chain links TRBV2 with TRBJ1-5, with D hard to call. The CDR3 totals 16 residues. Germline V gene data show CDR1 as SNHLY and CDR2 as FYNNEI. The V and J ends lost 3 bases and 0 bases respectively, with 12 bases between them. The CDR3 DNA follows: TGTGCCAGCAGTGATTGGAGTTTAGATAGCAATCAGCCCCAGCATTTT. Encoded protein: CASSDWSLDSNQPQHF.